What follows are 21 T cell receptor beta chains derived from one specimen sequenced in a study of blood T cell repertoires in COVID-19. Some clones are missing from TCRdb's copy, which holds only in-frame ones; the method was immunoSEQ multiplex PCR. The repertoire includes roughly 300,000 clones, roughly 87% of them detected once, and 5.5% to 6% sits in the top ten. The specimen was PBMCs or T cells enriched from blood (not recorded which). The receptor set was obtained from a woman aged 25 to 39 who had recovered from COVID-19.

The V and J genes are TRBV19 and TRBJ2-1; D possibly corresponds to TRBD2 (6 bases). The V gene lost 3 bases and the J gene lost 8 bases, with 17 bases spanning the gap. Germline assignment: CDR1 LNHDA and CDR2 SQIVND (reference sequence). The CDR3 spans 15 residues. CDR3 sequence: CASSIGGAIVDEQFF. Written as DNA, the CDR3 is TGTGCCAGTAGTATCGGGGGAGCAATCGTGGATGAGCAGTTCTTC.

The chain couples TRBV5-6 to TRBJ1-2; 10 bases map to TRBD1. CDR1 SGHDT and CDR2 YYEEEE come from the germline V gene. The ends lost 4 bases at V and 7 bases at J; junction bases unmatched: 13. CDR3 length equals 16 residues. As DNA, the CDR3 is TGTGCCAGCAGCCCCGCATCCGACAGGGGGCGGGGTGGCTACACCTTC. It encodes CASSPASDRGRGGYTF.

The CDR3 DNA is TGCGCCAGCAGCTTGGTCGGCGGGGGGAACATTCAGTACTTC. Amino acids: CASSLVGGGNIQYF. The V and J genes are TRBV5-1 and TRBJ2-4, with 8 bases fitting TRBD2. Germline assignment: CDR1 SGHRS and CDR2 YFSETQ. The CDR3 runs to 14 residues. V lost 0 bases and J lost 7; bases outside the gene matches: 3.

This rearrangement joins TRBV7-2 to TRBJ1-5; 8 bases map to TRBD1. The germline gives CDR1 SGHTA, CDR2 FQGNSA. V lost 5 bases and J lost 7; bases outside the gene matches: 7. CDR3 size: 14 residues. The CDR3 sequence: CASSPDRGRQPQHF. CDR3 coding DNA: TGTGCCAGCAGCCCCGACAGGGGCAGGCAGCCCCAGCATTTT. The full variable domain, with the rest looked up from reference TRBV7-2 and TRBJ1-5, is GAGVSQSPSNKVTEKGKDVELRCDPISGHTALYWYRQSLGQGLEFLIYFQGNSAPDKSGLPSDRFSAERTGGSVSTLTIQRTQQEDSAVYLCASSPDRGRQPQHFGDGTRLSIL.

The rearrangement uses TRBV5-6 and TRBJ1-5; D is undetermined. The V end lost 2 bases, the J end lost 4 bases, and 4 bases lay between the germline ends. CDR3 length: 12 residues. Germline lookup yields CDR1 SGHDT and CDR2 YYEEEE. CDR3 in amino acids: CASSFGNQPQHF. The CDR3 nucleotides read TGTGCCAGCAGCTTCGGTAATCAGCCCCAGCATTTT.

The chain recombines TRBV14 with TRBJ1-1; no reliable D call. The length of the CDR3 is 13 residues. The germline CDR1 and CDR2 sequences are SGHDN and FVKESK. Trimming cost V 1 base and J 1 base, with 4 bases left between them. The CDR3 region is CASSQGANTEAFF. The CDR3, as DNA: TGTGCCAGCAGCCAAGGGGCGAACACTGAAGCTTTCTTT.

On this clone itself: At the DNA level, this CDR3 is encoded by other sequences in the same sample as well. V gene TRBV2 combines with J gene TRBJ1-3, with 7 bases matching TRBD1. The CDR3 is 14 amino acids. From germline, CDR1 is SNHLY and CDR2 FYNNEI. With 6 bases clipped from V and 2 bases from J, the junction kept 4 bases outside the gene matches. The CDR3: CASRAGTAGNTIYF. Written as DNA, the CDR3 is TGTGCCAGCAGGGCCGGGACAGCTGGAAACACCATATATTTT.

J is TRBJ2-5 and V is TRBV2; 8 nucleotides match TRBD1. Germline V gene data show CDR1 as SNHLY and CDR2 as FYNNEI. The J segment lost 1 base and the V segment lost 5 bases, leaving 3 bases of the junction unmatched. CDR3 length equals 14 residues. The CDR3 bases are TGTGCCAGCAGTAAGGACAGGGTCCAAGAGACCCAGTACTTC. It yields the protein CASSKDRVQETQYF.

Only one count was recorded for this clone. This rearrangement joins TRBV5-4 to TRBJ1-6; 8 bases agree with TRBD1. The germline CDR1 and CDR2 sequences are SGHNT and YYREEE (reference sequence). This CDR3 contains 14 residues. The V gene end was trimmed by 4 bases and the J gene end by 9 bases; junction bases not matched to a gene: 6. CDR3 loop: CASSPGQGTSPLHF. The CDR3 DNA is TGTGCCAGCAGCCCAGGACAGGGTACTTCACCCCTCCACTTT.

The rearrangement joins TRBV21-1 to TRBJ1-2; the tabulated D call, TRBD1, remains unverified against the DNA. TRBV21-1 is deemed a pseudogene. There are 16 residues in the CDR3. CDR3 sequence: CASSTPRGATTYGYTF. In DNA, the CDR3 is TGTGCCAGCAGCACCCCCAGGGGCGCTACTACCTATGGCTACACCTTC.

The V and J genes are TRBV4-3 and TRBJ2-7; weak D call: TRBD2 (6 bases). V lost 4 bases, J lost 2 bases, and 9 bases lay in between. The germline V gene encodes CDR1 LGHNA and CDR2 YSLEER. This CDR3 has 13 residues. CDR3 DNA: TGCGCCAGCAGCCTAGGGACTCCCTACGAGCAGTACTTC. Translated: CASSLGTPYEQYF.

This chain joins TRBV2 and TRBJ2-7; D gene ambiguous. The CDR3 runs 14 residues. Per the germline V gene, CDR1 is SNHLY and CDR2 is FYNNEI. The ends were cut back, 3 bases at V and 0 bases at J, with 9 bases in the middle. The CDR3 reads CASSDRFVSYEQYF. The CDR3 region has the DNA TGTGCCAGCAGTGACAGGTTTGTCTCCTACGAGCAGTACTTC.

The chain has TRBV6-5 and TRBJ2-7, with D unresolved. The germline V and J ends were trimmed by 5 bases and 3 bases, with 14 bases remaining between them. Germline CDR1 reads MNHEY; CDR2 reads SVGAGI. The CDR3 contains 14 residues. In DNA form, the CDR3 reads TGTGCCAGCAGTCCTTCTTGGGCCCTCTACGAGCAGTACTTC. Protein product: CASSPSWALYEQYF.

The genes are TRBV30 and TRBJ1-5, with D hard to call. The germline CDR1 and CDR2 sequences are GTSNPN and SVGIG (reference sequence). The CDR3 is made up of 13 amino acids. V was pared by 0 bases and J by 5 bases, with 8 bases between. The CDR3 reads CAWSVGSDQPQHF. CDR3 coding DNA: TGTGCCTGGAGTGTCGGCAGCGATCAGCCCCAGCATTTT.

The rearrangement uses TRBV14 and TRBJ1-1; possibly TRBD1 for D (5 bases). This CDR3 has 13 amino acids. Trimming took off 4 bases at V and 10 bases at J, with 16 bases between the two ends. Germline CDR1 reads SGHDN; CDR2 reads FVKESK. The CDR3 loop reads CASSRNQGLVAFF. The DNA of the CDR3 is TGTGCCAGCAGCCGGAACCAGGGTCTCGTAGCTTTCTTT. The whole variable domain, remainder taken from reference TRBV14 and TRBJ1-1, is EAGVTQFPSHSVIEKGQTVTLRCDPISGHDNLYWYRRVMGKEIKFLLHFVKESKQDESGMPNNRFLAERTGGTYSTLKVQPAELEDSGVYFCASSRNQGLVAFFGQGTRLTVV.

The genes are TRBV7-9 and TRBJ1-6, with TRBD1 matching 7 bases. The germline V gene encodes CDR1 SEHNR and CDR2 FQNEAQ (reference sequence). CDR3 length: 15 residues. J lost 7 bases, V lost 5 bases, and 8 bases had no gene match. CDR3: CASSLMGQTNSPLHF. CDR3 in DNA: TGTGCCAGCAGCCTCATGGGACAGACAAATTCACCCCTCCACTTT.

The rearrangement joins TRBV7-9 to TRBJ2-7; D is perhaps TRBD1 (5 bases). CDR1 SEHNR and CDR2 FQNEAQ come from the germline V gene (reference sequence). Trimming removed 6 bases at V and 5 bases at J, with 11 bases between. The CDR3 spans 12 residues. The CDR3 here is CASRPQGHEQYF. Here the CDR3 DNA reads TGTGCCAGCAGGCCTCAGGGTCACGAGCAGTACTTC.

The V gene is TRBV5-1, the J gene TRBJ2-2; D unclear. V lost 2 bases, J lost 7 bases, and 15 bases lay in between. This CDR3 is 15 amino acids long. CDR1 is SGHRS, CDR2 YFSETQ, per germline. The DNA of the CDR3 is TGCGCCAGCAGCTTAAACGCAGGCTTCGGCGGGGAGCTGTTTTTT. Translated, it gives CASSLNAGFGGELFF.

The chain links TRBV6-5 to TRBJ2-7; TRBD2 matches 10 bases. The J segment lost 7 bases and the V segment lost 0 bases, leaving 6 bases of the junction unmatched. The CDR3 has 15 amino acids. The germline CDR1 and CDR2 sequences are MNHEY and SVGAGI. This chain's CDR3 is CASSYSTSGVGEQYF. The CDR3 DNA reads as TGTGCCAGCAGTTACTCAACTAGCGGGGTGGGGGAGCAGTACTTC.

V gene TRBV11-2 combines with J gene TRBJ1-1; no clear D. The germline V gene encodes CDR1 SGHAT and CDR2 FQNNGV. The CDR3 is 15 amino acids. Trimming cost V 2 bases and J 5 bases, with 15 bases left between them. The CDR3 sequence is CASSLFTGTGTEAFF. The CDR3, as DNA: TGTGCCAGCAGCTTATTTACGGGTACGGGAACTGAAGCTTTCTTT.

The count of this clone is one. For the CDR3, the DNA is TGTGCCAGCAGCGAAACGGAGGTCTACGGCTACACCTTC. Translating it yields CASSETEVYGYTF. V and J are TRBV7-9 and TRBJ1-2, with no clear D. The CDR3 has 13 amino acids. Trimming removed 5 bases from V and 8 bases from J, with 15 bases in between. Germline CDR1 is SEHNR and CDR2 is FQNEAQ (reference sequence).